This T cell receptor (beta chain) was sequenced in a study of blood T cells in healthy people across ages. Germline lookup yields CDR1 SQVTM and CDR2 ANQGSEA. J was trimmed by 5 bases and V by 3 bases; bases with no gene match: 4. The CDR3 runs 14 residues. It was with a sample-barcoded 5' primer and a J-beta primer mix that a second PCR of about 6 to 12 cycles was run. TCRdb redid the calling of the 5' RACE reads with MiXCR, one entry per CDR3 protein. Seen here are about 1.8 million distinct CDR3 sequences, about 49% observed once, and the top ten hold around 2.1%. The gene calls are TRBV29-1 and TRBJ1-5; 10 bases agree with TRBD1. The sequence was obtained from a woman between 40 and 55 years old in good health. The sample taken for sequencing was blood. Written as DNA, the CDR3 is TGCAGCGTTGAGGGGGGGACAGGGGATCAGCCCCAGCATTTT. It translates to CSVEGGTGDQPQHF.